Listed here are 21 T cell receptor beta chains from one sample, sequenced in a study of blood T cell repertoires in COVID-19. Generated by immunoSEQ multiplex PCR, the TCRdb table keeps only in-frame clones and is missing some. The sample has tens of thousands of clones; 65% to 90% are singletons. Input material: peripheral blood. The receptors derive from a man aged 50 to 59 with COVID-19, enrolled during active disease.

This rearrangement joins TRBV7-3 to TRBJ2-1, with TRBD2 matching over 7 bases. The V and J ends lost 3 bases and 2 bases, in that order; junction bases with no gene match: 7. The CDR3 has 16 amino acids. CDR1 is SGHTA and CDR2 is FQGTGA in the germline V gene. CDR3 coding DNA: TGTGCCAGCAGCTTGGGGGGAGGGCCCCCCTACAATGAGCAGTTCTTC. Translating gives CASSLGGGPPYNEQFF.

V usage is TRBV11-2 and J usage is TRBJ2-7, with D possibly being TRBD2 (6 bases). Germline CDR1 reads SGHAT; CDR2 reads FQNNGV. Deletions cut 0 bases from V and 4 bases from J, with 7 bases between. This CDR3 region has 13 residues. The CDR3 sequence: CASSLDRGYEQYF. As DNA, the CDR3 is TGTGCCAGCAGCTTAGATCGGGGGTACGAGCAGTACTTC.

The rearrangement links TRBV11-2 to TRBJ2-7; 13 nucleotides agree with TRBD2. There are 17 residues in the CDR3. Trimming cost V 3 bases and J 3 bases; bases outside gene matches: 8. The germline CDR1 and CDR2 sequences are SGHAT and FQNNGV. This CDR3 reads CASSFWTSGRADYEQYF. Written as DNA, the CDR3 is TGTGCCAGCAGCTTCTGGACTAGCGGGAGAGCCGACTACGAGCAGTACTTC.

This chain links TRBV30 with TRBJ1-2; a possible D gene is TRBD1 (5 bases). Germline CDR1 GTSNPN, CDR2 SVGIG (reference sequence). The CDR3 is 13 residues long. V was trimmed by 2 bases and J by 4 bases, leaving 11 bases between them. In DNA form, the CDR3 reads TGTGCCTGGAGTAGGGGAGGCCGCTATGGCTACACCTTC. Protein sequence: CAWSRGGRYGYTF.

V is TRBV24-1 and J is TRBJ2-5; 7 bases fit TRBD1. CDR1 is KGHDR and CDR2 is SFDVKD in the germline V gene. The CDR3 totals 16 residues. J gave up 0 bases and V 3 bases, and 6 bases lay outside the gene matches. DNA of the CDR3: TGTGCCACCAGTGATCAACCCGGGACAGACCAAGAGACCCAGTACTTC. Its protein is CATSDQPGTDQETQYF.

The V and J genes are TRBV24-1 and TRBJ2-1, with 8 positions matching TRBD2. Germline CDR1 is KGHDR and CDR2 is SFDVKD. The V segment lost 5 bases and the J segment 8 bases; nucleotides outside the gene matches: 13. The length of the CDR3 is 16 residues. The CDR3 here is CATSGGWRAGEDEQFF. CDR3 in DNA: TGTGCCACCAGTGGGGGTTGGAGAGCGGGAGAGGATGAGCAGTTCTTC.

This rearrangement joins TRBV7-5 to TRBJ2-6; the tabulated D call, TRBD1, remains unverified against the DNA. TRBV7-5 is given as a pseudogene. This CDR3 spans 16 amino acids. CDR3 residues: CARSFRGRKGANVLTF. In DNA, the CDR3 is TGTGCCAGAAGCTTTAGGGGGCGCAAAGGGGCCAACGTCCTGACTTTC.

The CDR3 loop is CASRRTSGRATDTQYF. The CDR3 region has the DNA TGTGCCAGCCGAAGGACTAGCGGGAGGGCCACAGATACGCAGTATTTT. The rearrangement links TRBV2 to TRBJ2-3; 15 nucleotides agree with TRBD2. The junction had 5 bases not matched to a gene; V was cut back by 8 bases and J by 2 bases. Germline V gene data show CDR1 as SNHLY and CDR2 as FYNNEI. The CDR3 runs 16 residues. The whole variable domain, remainder taken from reference TRBV2 and TRBJ2-3, is EPEVTQTPSHQVTQMGQEVILRCVPISNHLYFYWYRQILGQKVEFLVSFYNNEISEKSEIFDDQFSVERPDGSNFTLKIRSTKLEDSAMYFCASRRTSGRATDTQYFGPGTRLTVL.

The V gene is TRBV19, the J gene TRBJ2-4; TRBD1 aligns across 10 bases. Germline lookup yields CDR1 LNHDA and CDR2 SQIVND (reference sequence). Trimming at V came to 5 bases and at J to 15 bases, leaving 7 bases not matched to a gene. This CDR3 has 12 residues. CDR3 bases: TGTGCCAGTAGTGGGACAGGGGCCACATGGTACTTC. Translating it yields CASSGTGATWYF.

The rearrangement links TRBV5-1 to TRBJ1-2; 7 nucleotides line up with TRBD1. The J segment lost 8 bases and the V segment lost 4 bases, leaving 11 bases of the junction unmatched. This CDR3 region has 14 residues. Germline V gene data show CDR1 as SGHRS and CDR2 as YFSETQ. The CDR3 nucleotides read TGCGCCAGCAGCCTACAGGGGCCACCCGGGGGCTACACCTTC. Protein: CASSLQGPPGGYTF.

This clone was seen only once. Additional DNA sequences in this sample encode the identical CDR3. The J gene is TRBJ2-7, the V gene TRBV5-1; 9 bases are shared with TRBD1. This CDR3 contains 14 residues. V gave up 3 bases and J gave up 3 bases; unmatched junction bases: 4. Germline CDR1 is SGHRS and CDR2 is YFSETQ. CDR3 coding DNA: TGCGCCAGCAGCTCGGGACAGGGTATCTACGAGCAGTACTTC. Its translation is CASSSGQGIYEQYF.

The rearrangement joins TRBV6-5 to TRBJ1-4; 10 bases agree with TRBD1. Losses at the gene ends were 10 bases for V and 5 bases for J; bases not matched to a gene: 7. The CDR3 is 14 amino acids. The V gene's germline CDR1 is MNHEY and CDR2 SVGAGI. The CDR3 nucleotides are TGTGCCACAAATGAGGGACAGGGGAATGAAAAACTGTTTTTT. This gives the protein CATNEGQGNEKLFF.

The V and J genes are TRBV29-1 and TRBJ2-1, with D possibly being TRBD1 (5 bases). Trimming cost V 4 bases and J 15 bases, with 16 bases left between them. The CDR3 length is 11 residues. Germline V gives CDR1 SQVTM, CDR2 ANQGSEA. The CDR3 spells CSVVGSGKGFF. The CDR3 DNA is TGCAGCGTTGTAGGCTCAGGGAAGGGGTTCTTC.

This clone qualifies as medium-sized (0.01 to 0.1%). The chain employs TRBV27 and TRBJ2-7, with 7 bases that match TRBD1. The CDR3 is 14 amino acids. The V gene's germline CDR1 is MNHEY and CDR2 SMNVEV (reference sequence). V was pared by 3 bases and J by 5 bases, with 7 bases of the junction left unmatched. The CDR3 nucleotides read TGTGCCAGCAGTTTGATGACAGGGAGTAACGAGCAGTACTTC. It yields the protein CASSLMTGSNEQYF.

The chain carries TRBV7-2 and TRBJ2-3; D is possibly TRBD1 (6 bases). The CDR3 is 15 residues long. The V gene's germline CDR1 is SGHTA and CDR2 FQGNSA. Between the trimmed V and J ends, which lost 0 bases and 1 base, there was a span of 8 bases. CDR3 nucleotide sequence: TGTGCCAGCAGCTTAGCCCCAGGGGGCACAGATACGCAGTATTTT. It codes for CASSLAPGGTDTQYF.

The chain carries TRBV18 and TRBJ2-7; the match to TRBD1 covers 10 bases. Trimming took 5 bases from V and 7 from J; bases not matched to a gene: 8. The CDR3 extends over 14 amino acids. CDR1 and CDR2 from the germline V gene are KGHSH and LQKENI. CDR3 amino acids: CASSSGQGSVEQYF. DNA of the CDR3: TGTGCCAGCTCATCGGGACAGGGGTCGGTGGAGCAGTACTTC.

The genes are TRBV5-1 and TRBJ2-5; TRBD2 might be the D (5 bases). The CDR3 has 13 amino acids. V lost 1 base and J lost 4, with 8 bases in between. Germline V gene data show CDR1 as SGHRS and CDR2 as YFSETQ. The CDR3 here is CASSLTRTETQYF. The CDR3 nucleotides read TGCGCCAGCAGCTTGACTAGAACAGAGACCCAGTACTTC. Full variable domain (rest looked up from reference TRBV5-1 and TRBJ2-5): KAGVTQTPRYLIKTRGQQVTLSCSPISGHRSVSWYQQTPGQGLQFLFEYFSETQRNKGNFPGRFSGRQFSNSRSEMNVSTLELGDSALYLCASSLTRTETQYFGPGTRLLVL.

J is TRBJ2-3 and V is TRBV5-1; tentatively, D is TRBD1 (5 bases). This CDR3 is built from 15 residues. V dropped 0 bases and J dropped 6 bases, with 14 bases sitting between them. Germline V lookup: CDR1 SGHRS, CDR2 YFSETQ. The CDR3 DNA follows: TGCGCCAGCAGCTTGGCGGCGGACACCAGCGATACGCAGTATTTT. It translates to CASSLAADTSDTQYF.

The chain couples TRBV5-4 to TRBJ1-6; 10 bases agree with TRBD1. The germline V gene has CDR1 SGHNT and CDR2 YYREEE (reference sequence). With 1 base clipped from V and 10 bases from J, the junction kept 8 bases outside the gene matches. CDR3 size: 16 residues. DNA for the CDR3: TGTGCCAGCAGCTTGAGGGGACAGGGGATTGACTCACCCCTCCACTTT. It specifies CASSLRGQGIDSPLHF.

This clone came up a few times. V and J are TRBV7-9 and TRBJ1-1; TRBD1 agrees at 8 bases. After removal of 5 bases from V and 1 base from J, the junction contained 3 bases not matched to a gene. Germline loops: CDR1 SEHNR, CDR2 FQNEAQ (reference sequence). The CDR3 has 14 residues. CDR3 sequence (DNA): TGTGCCAGCAGCCGCGGGACAGGGAACACTGAAGCTTTCTTT. Amino acid sequence: CASSRGTGNTEAFF.

This clone appeared once. The rearrangement uses TRBV6-1 and TRBJ1-5; the match to TRBD1 covers 9 bases. After removal of 3 bases from V and 0 bases from J, the junction contained 9 bases not matched to a gene. This CDR3 region has 18 residues. Germline loops: CDR1 MNHNS, CDR2 SASEGT. CDR3 in amino acids: CASSEESGTGNSNQPQHF. CDR3 bases: TGTGCCAGCAGTGAGGAATCCGGGACAGGGAATAGCAATCAGCCCCAGCATTTT.